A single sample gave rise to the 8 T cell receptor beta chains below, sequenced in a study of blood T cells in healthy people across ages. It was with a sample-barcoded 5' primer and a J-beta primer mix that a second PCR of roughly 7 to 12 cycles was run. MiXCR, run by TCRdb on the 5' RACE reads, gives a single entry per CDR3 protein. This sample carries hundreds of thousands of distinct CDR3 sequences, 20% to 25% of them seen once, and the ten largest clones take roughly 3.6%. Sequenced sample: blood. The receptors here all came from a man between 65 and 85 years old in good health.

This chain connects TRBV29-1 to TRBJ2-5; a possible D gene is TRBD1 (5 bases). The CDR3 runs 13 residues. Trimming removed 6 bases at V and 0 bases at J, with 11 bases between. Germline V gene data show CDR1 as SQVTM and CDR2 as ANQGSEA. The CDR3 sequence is CSVLRGNQETQYF. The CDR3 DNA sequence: TGCAGCGTCCTAAGGGGCAACCAAGAGACCCAGTACTTC.

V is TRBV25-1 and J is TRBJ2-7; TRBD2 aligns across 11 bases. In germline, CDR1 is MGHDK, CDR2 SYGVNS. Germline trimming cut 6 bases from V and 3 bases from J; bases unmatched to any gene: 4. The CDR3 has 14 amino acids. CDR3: CASSRLAGNYEQYF. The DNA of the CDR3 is TGTGCCAGCAGCCGACTAGCGGGGAACTACGAGCAGTACTTC.

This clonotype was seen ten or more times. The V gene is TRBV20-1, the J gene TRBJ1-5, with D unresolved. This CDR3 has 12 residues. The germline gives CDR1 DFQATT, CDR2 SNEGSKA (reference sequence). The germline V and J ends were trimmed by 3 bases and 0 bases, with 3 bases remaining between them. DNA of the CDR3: TGCAGTGCTAGTAATAGCAATCAGCCCCAGCATTTT. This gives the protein CSASNSNQPQHF.

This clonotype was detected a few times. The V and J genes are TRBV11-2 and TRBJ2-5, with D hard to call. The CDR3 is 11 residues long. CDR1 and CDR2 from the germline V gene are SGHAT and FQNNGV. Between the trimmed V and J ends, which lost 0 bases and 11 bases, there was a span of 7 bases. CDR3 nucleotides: TGTGCCAGCAGCTTAGACCACGGACAGTACTTC. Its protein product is CASSLDHGQYF.

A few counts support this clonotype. The CDR3 spells CASSLWSGSYQETQYF. The CDR3 coding sequence is TGTGCCAGCAGCTTATGGTCAGGATCGTACCAAGAGACCCAGTACTTC. The chain links TRBV13 to TRBJ2-5; D ambiguous. This CDR3 comprises 16 residues. The V end lost 2 bases, the J end lost 0 bases, and 13 bases lay between the germline ends. The germline gives CDR1 PRHDT, CDR2 FYEKMQ (reference sequence).

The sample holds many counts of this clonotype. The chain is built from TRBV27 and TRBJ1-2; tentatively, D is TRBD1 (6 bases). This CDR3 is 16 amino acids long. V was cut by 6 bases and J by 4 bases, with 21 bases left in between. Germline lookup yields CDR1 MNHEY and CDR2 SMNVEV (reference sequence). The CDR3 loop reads CASRLGRGASPYGYTF. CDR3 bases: TGTGCCAGCAGATTGGGCAGGGGCGCGTCTCCCTATGGCTACACCTTC.

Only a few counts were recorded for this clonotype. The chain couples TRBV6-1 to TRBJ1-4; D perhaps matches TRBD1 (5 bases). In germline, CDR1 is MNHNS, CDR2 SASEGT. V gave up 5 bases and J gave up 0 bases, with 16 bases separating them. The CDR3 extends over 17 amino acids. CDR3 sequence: CASSHAGGRSTNEKLFF. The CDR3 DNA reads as TGTGCCAGCAGTCATGCCGGGGGAAGGTCAACTAATGAAAAACTGTTTTTT.

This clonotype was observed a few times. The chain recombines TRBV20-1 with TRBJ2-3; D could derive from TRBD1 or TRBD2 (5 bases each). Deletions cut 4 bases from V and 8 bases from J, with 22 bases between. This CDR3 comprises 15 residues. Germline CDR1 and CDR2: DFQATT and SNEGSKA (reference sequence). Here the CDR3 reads CSANDYSSVQGTQYF. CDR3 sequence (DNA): TGCAGTGCTAACGACTACAGTTCAGTCCAGGGTACGCAGTATTTT.